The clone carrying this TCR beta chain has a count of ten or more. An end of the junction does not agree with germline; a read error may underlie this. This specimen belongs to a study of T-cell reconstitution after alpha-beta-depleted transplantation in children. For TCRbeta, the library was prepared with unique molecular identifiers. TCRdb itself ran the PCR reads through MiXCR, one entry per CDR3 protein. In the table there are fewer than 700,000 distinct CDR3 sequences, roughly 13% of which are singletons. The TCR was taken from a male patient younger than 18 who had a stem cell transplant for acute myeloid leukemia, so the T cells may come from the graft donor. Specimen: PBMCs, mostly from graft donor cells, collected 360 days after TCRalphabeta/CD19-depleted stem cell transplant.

The CDR3: CASSYGGLACDF. CDR3 sequence (DNA): TGTGCCAGCAGTTACGGGGGACTAGCTTGTGACTTC. The V and J genes are TRBV6-2 or TRBV6-3 and TRBJ2-5; TRBD2 matches 9 bases. Germline V lookup: CDR1 MNHEY, CDR2 SVGEGT. This CDR3 is built from 12 residues.